The present entry profiles one T cell receptor beta chain with its context. The antigen is unknown. These data are taken from a study of cytomegalovirus exposure and HLA in healthy donors. Study-level results: Researchers catalogued around 150 TCR beta chains as cytomegalovirus-associated. Fewer N-insertions (relative to the 666-donor mean) were reportedly seen in an Asian-associated ancestry cluster in a later analysis. Later examination showed HLA-associated TCR beta chains had greater clonal expansion than equally common others.

Vbeta (60) and Jbeta (13) primers were used in the PCR. Repertoires were generated with immunoSEQ multiplex PCR, while TCRdb's copy carries only in-frame clones and drops some. The table shows 110,000 to 150,000 clones, with roughly three quarters occurring only once. Germline V gene sequence: CDR1 SGHRS, CDR2 YFSETQ. The CDR3 is made up of 15 amino acids. V dropped 0 bases and J dropped 3 bases, with 9 bases sitting between them. The V call is TRBV5-1, the J call TRBJ2-2; D is possibly TRBD1 (6 bases). Sequencing was performed on PBMCs. This TCR was sampled from a woman aged 25 to 39 in good health and CMV-seronegative. DNA of the CDR3: TGCGCCAGCAGCTTGGGGAACAGGGACACCGGGGAGCTGTTTTTT. Protein: CASSLGNRDTGELFF.